The rows below give T cell receptor beta chains drawn from one sample of a study of cytomegalovirus exposure and HLA in healthy donors. Assay: immunoSEQ multiplex PCR; the TCRdb copy retains only in-frame clones and omits some. The data contain 100,000 to 150,000 clones, over 70% of them singletons. Sequencing used PBMCs. Receptors were obtained from a woman aged 18-29 years in good health and CMV-seronegative. Both conserved end residues are part of each CDR3. The order of the fields is clone size, D gene, V gene, J gene, CDR3 protein, CDR3 DNA. The D gene is left open where the match is weak. Not all rows give a size; the values are once, few, many and, for expanded clones, a class.

>.|.|TRBV6-5|TRBJ1-1
CASSYETPRDGSLLF
TGTGCCAGCAGTTACGAAACTCCCCGGGACGGGAGTCTTCTCTTT
>.|TRBD2|TRBV5-6|TRBJ2-3
CASTKSGTPGGDTQYF
TGTGCCAGCACCAAATCCGGGACCCCGGGGGGAGATACGCAGTATTTT
>.|TRBD1|TRBV19|TRBJ1-2
CASIRTGNDYGYTF
TGTGCCAGTATTAGGACAGGGAATGACTATGGCTACACCTTC
>.|.|TRBV15|TRBJ2-1
CATSRDKSDIPNEQFF
TGTGCCACCAGCAGAGATAAGAGCGATATCCCGAATGAGCAGTTCTTC
>.|.|TRBV5-1|TRBJ2-4
CASSLALEGTIQYF
TGCGCCAGCAGCTTGGCGCTGGAGGGGACCATTCAGTACTTC
>.|.|TRBV6-4|TRBJ2-1
CASSEGAGANNEQFF
TGTGCCAGCAGTGAGGGGGCAGGGGCTAACAATGAGCAGTTCTTC
>.|TRBD1|TRBV5-4|TRBJ2-1
CASSLQGVGRNEQFF
TGTGCCAGCAGCCTACAGGGGGTGGGTAGAAATGAGCAGTTCTTC
>.|.|TRBV5-8|TRBJ1-4
CASSDSHSTNEKLFF
TGTGCCAGCAGCGACAGCCACTCAACTAATGAAAAACTGTTTTTT
>.|TRBD2|TRBV7-8|TRBJ2-2
CASSLRAGDGGELFF
TGTGCCAGCAGCTTGAGAGCGGGAGACGGCGGGGAGCTGTTTTTT
>once|.|TRBV2|TRBJ2-7
CASSEYMLSGEQYF
TGTGCCAGCAGTGAATATATGTTGTCCGGGGAGCAGTACTTC
>.|.|TRBV6-6|TRBJ1-2
CASSYQGGYTF
TGTGCCAGCAGTTATCAGGGTGGCTACACCTTC
>.|.|TRBV27|TRBJ1-2
CASSLRWGGSKDGYTF
TGTGCCAGCAGTTTACGGTGGGGGGGCAGTAAGGATGGCTACACCTTC
>once|.|TRBV9|TRBJ1-2
CASRNLLLSALRGYTF
TGTGCCAGCCGAAACCTACTCCTCAGCGCTTTACGAGGCTACACCTTC
>.|.|TRBV25-1|TRBJ2-7
CASSPWDWVEQYF
TGTGCCAGCAGCCCCTGGGACTGGGTGGAGCAGTACTTC
>.|TRBD1|TRBV6-1|TRBJ1-1
CASTAGTGNTEAFF
TGTGCCAGTACGGCCGGGACAGGGAACACTGAAGCTTTCTTT
>.|.|TRBV2|TRBJ1-2
CASRGINRENYGYTF
TGTGCCAGCAGGGGTATAAACAGGGAGAACTATGGCTACACCTTC
>.|TRBD1|TRBV7-2|TRBJ2-1
CASRTGTGENEQFF
TGTGCCAGCAGAACCGGGACAGGCGAGAATGAGCAGTTCTTC
>.|TRBD2|TRBV5-1|TRBJ2-3
CASRRGLAGTDTQYF
TGCGCCAGCAGGCGGGGACTAGCGGGCACAGATACGCAGTATTTT
>.|.|TRBV4-1|TRBJ2-7
CASSQDSGTPHEQYF
TGCGCCAGCAGCCAAGATTCGGGGACTCCACACGAGCAGTACTTC
>.|.|TRBV5-1|TRBJ2-3
CASSQGLGAF
TGCGCCAGCAGCCAAGGACTTGGTGCATTT
>.|TRBD1|TRBV7-2|TRBJ1-1
CASSLARGQGRAFF
TGTGCCAGCAGCTTAGCCCGGGGACAGGGGAGAGCTTTCTTT
>few|TRBD1|TRBV27|TRBJ1-1
CASSLTGGTEAFF
TGTGCCAGCAGTTTGACAGGGGGCACTGAAGCTTTCTTT
>.|.|TRBV6-6|TRBJ2-3
CASRRGGRTDTQYF
TGTGCCAGCAGGAGAGGAGGGCGCACAGATACGCAGTATTTT
>.|TRBD1|TRBV6-6|TRBJ1-2
CASSYRQGDGYTF
TGTGCCAGCAGTTACCGTCAGGGGGACGGCTACACCTTC
>once|.|TRBV11-2|TRBJ1-3
CASSLGGGSGNTIYF
TGTGCCAGCAGCTTGGGGGGAGGCTCTGGAAACACCATATATTTT
>few|TRBD1|TRBV10-3|TRBJ1-5
CAISDRGQPQHF
TGTGCCATCAGTGACAGGGGGCAGCCCCAGCATTTT
>.|.|TRBV5-1|TRBJ2-3
CASSPEKPSTDTQYF
TGCGCCAGCAGCCCGGAGAAACCTAGCACAGATACGCAGTATTTT
>.|.|TRBV25-1|TRBJ1-5
CASSAGGSKQPQHF
TGTGCCAGCAGTGCTGGAGGGTCGAAACAGCCCCAGCATTTT
>.|.|TRBV25-1|TRBJ1-1
CASSEAQGTEAFF
TGTGCCAGCAGTGAAGCGCAGGGGACTGAAGCTTTCTTT
>.|.|TRBV7-8|TRBJ2-4
CASSPQGLGIQYF
TGTGCCAGCAGCCCTCAGGGGCTCGGCATTCAGTACTTC
>few|.|TRBV6-1|TRBJ2-7
CASSEAAAGKEYF
TGTGCCAGCAGTGAAGCAGCAGCAGGGAAGGAGTACTTC
>.|TRBD1|TRBV5-1|TRBJ2-2
CASSLVLQGSGELFF
TGCGCCAGCAGCTTAGTGTTACAGGGGTCCGGGGAGCTGTTTTTT
>.|TRBD2|TRBV6-5|TRBJ2-7
CASRPGTSGYEQYF
TGTGCCAGCAGACCCGGGACTAGCGGTTACGAGCAGTACTTC
>.|TRBD2|TRBV7-6|TRBJ2-1
CASTRLAGGPRNEQFF
TGTGCCAGCACCCGACTAGCGGGAGGGCCGAGGAATGAGCAGTTCTTC
>.|TRBD1|TRBV6-6|TRBJ1-2
CASSPTGQGYGYTF
TGTGCCAGCAGCCCCACGGGACAGGGCTATGGCTACACCTTC
>few|.|TRBV4-1|TRBJ2-6
CVSSRQEIFSGANVLTF
TGCGTCAGCAGCCGACAGGAAATCTTCTCTGGGGCCAACGTCCTGACTTTC
>.|TRBD2|TRBV7-2|TRBJ2-4
CASSYAGLAEAKNIQYF
TGTGCCAGCAGCTACGCCGGACTAGCAGAAGCCAAAAACATTCAGTACTTC
>.|.|TRBV5-1|TRBJ2-7
CASSLGTAAYEQYF
TGCGCCAGCAGCTTGGGGACAGCAGCCTACGAGCAGTACTTC
>.|.|TRBV9|TRBJ1-1
CASSPHPGGPASPEAFF
TGTGCCAGCAGCCCTCACCCTGGGGGCCCGGCCTCGCCTGAAGCTTTCTTT
>few|.|TRBV7-9|TRBJ2-7
CASSLENRDPEQYF
TGTGCCAGCAGCTTGGAGAACAGGGACCCCGAGCAGTACTTC
>.|TRBD2|TRBV5-6|TRBJ2-7
CASSLGVLAGLEQYF
TGTGCCAGCAGCTTAGGCGTTCTAGCGGGCCTCGAGCAGTACTTC
>.|.|TRBV2|TRBJ1-1
CASSGARATEAFF
TGTGCCAGCAGTGGGGCGCGAGCCACTGAAGCTTTCTTT
>.|.|TRBV28|TRBJ1-5
CATGRGSNQPQHF
TGTGCCACCGGGAGGGGTTCTAATCAGCCCCAGCATTTT
>.|.|TRBV7-9|TRBJ2-3
CASSLAEWGADTQYF
TGTGCCAGCAGCTTAGCGGAGTGGGGAGCAGATACGCAGTATTTT
>.|.|TRBV4-1|TRBJ2-7
CASSLSGGRNEQYF
TGCGCCAGCAGCCTAAGCGGAGGACGCAACGAGCAGTACTTC
>few|.|TRBV19|TRBJ1-5
CASSLGPQGQPQHF
TGTGCCAGTAGCTTGGGGCCCCAGGGTCAGCCCCAGCATTTT
>.|TRBD1|TRBV6-1|TRBJ1-1
CASRGTENTEAFF
TGTGCCAGCAGGGGGACAGAGAACACTGAAGCTTTCTTT
>.|.|TRBV30|TRBJ2-3
CAWGGAGPPDTQYF
TGTGCCTGGGGAGGTGCGGGACCCCCAGATACGCAGTATTTT
>few|TRBD2|TRBV2|TRBJ2-7
CASSEAGGGRNYEQYF
TGTGCCAGCAGTGAAGCGGGGGGCGGGAGGAACTACGAGCAGTACTTC
>.|TRBD1|TRBV7-2|TRBJ1-3
CASSLSQGAMINTIYF
TGTGCCAGCAGCTTATCCCAGGGGGCCATGATAAACACCATATATTTT
>.|TRBD1|TRBV18|TRBJ2-5
CASSPLQGLIQETQYF
TGTGCCAGCTCACCACTACAGGGGTTGATACAGGAGACCCAGTACTTC
>few|.|TRBV30|TRBJ1-3
CACNDDSSGNTIYF
TGTGCCTGCAATGACGACAGCTCTGGAAACACCATATATTTT
>.|.|TRBV7-2|TRBJ1-4
CASARDSNNEKLFF
TGTGCCAGCGCCCGAGACTCGAATAATGAAAAACTGTTTTTT
>.|TRBD1|TRBV30|TRBJ2-2
CASTDRVRVNTGELFF
TGTGCCTCGACGGACAGGGTTCGAGTTAACACCGGGGAGCTGTTTTTT
>.|.|TRBV5-1|TRBJ1-1
CASSLSQLNTEAFF
TGCGCCAGCAGCTTGAGTCAGTTGAACACTGAAGCTTTCTTT
>.|.|TRBV15|TRBJ2-5
CATRKMEVAEETQYF
TGTGCCACCAGGAAAATGGAGGTGGCAGAAGAGACCCAGTACTTC
>.|TRBD2|TRBV4-1|TRBJ2-7
CARGGPSGSYEQYF
TGCGCCAGGGGGGGGCCTAGCGGGAGCTACGAGCAGTACTTC
>.|.|TRBV30|TRBJ1-1
CAWSASLRIGGLNTEAFF
TGTGCCTGGAGTGCCTCTCTCCGTATAGGAGGTCTCAACACTGAAGCTTTCTTT